This TCR beta chain originates from a study of cytomegalovirus exposure and HLA in healthy donors. Primers: 60 Vbeta forward and 13 Jbeta reverse. The protocol was immunoSEQ multiplex PCR, while the TCRdb copy is restricted to in-frame clones and leaves out a portion. The sample has about 180,000 clones; approximately 84% are singletons. Remarks on this clone: Its antigen is unidentified. One junction end disagrees with the germline gene, perhaps due to a read error.

Study results and caveats: Clonal expansion, a later analysis showed, was greater in HLA-associated TCR beta chains than in equally common others. According to an earlier analysis, most TCR beta V segments yielded productive rearrangements about 87% or about 30% of the time. Roughly uniform sequencing depth across donors was assumed, possibly incorrectly. For cytomegalovirus status, the classifier reportedly gave diagnoses with high specificity and sensitivity.

The CDR3 totals 15 residues. Germline-derived CDR1 and CDR2 are MGHDK and SYGVNS. This chain uses TRBV25-1 with TRBJ1-1; 9 nucleotides align to TRBD1. This TCR was sampled from a girl aged 5 to 17 in good health and CMV-seropositive. The source material was PBMCs. The CDR3: CASSKPGTGNAEAFF. The CDR3 region has the DNA TGTGCCAGCAGTAAGCCCGGGACAGGGAACGCTGAAGCTTTCTTT.